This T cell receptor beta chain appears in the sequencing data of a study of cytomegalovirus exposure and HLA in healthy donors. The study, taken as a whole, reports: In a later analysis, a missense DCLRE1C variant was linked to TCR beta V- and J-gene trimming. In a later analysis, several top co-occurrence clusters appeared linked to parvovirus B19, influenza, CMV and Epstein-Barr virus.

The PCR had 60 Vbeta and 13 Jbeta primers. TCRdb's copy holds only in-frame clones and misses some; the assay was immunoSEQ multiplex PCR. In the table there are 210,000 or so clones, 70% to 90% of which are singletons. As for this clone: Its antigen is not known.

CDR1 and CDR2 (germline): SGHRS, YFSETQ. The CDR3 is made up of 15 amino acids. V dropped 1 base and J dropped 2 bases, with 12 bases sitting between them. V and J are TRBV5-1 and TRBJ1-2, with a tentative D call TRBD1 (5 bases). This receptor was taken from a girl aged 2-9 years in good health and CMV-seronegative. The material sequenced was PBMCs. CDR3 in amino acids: CASSLNAGLNYGYTF. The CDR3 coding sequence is TGCGCCAGCAGCTTGAATGCGGGGCTCAACTATGGCTACACCTTC.